A single sample gave rise to the 11 T cell receptor beta chains below, sequenced in a study of blood T cell repertoires in COVID-19. Repertoires were generated with immunoSEQ multiplex PCR, while TCRdb's copy carries only in-frame clones and drops some. The sample has 250,000 or so clones, 91% seen once. The material sequenced was PBMCs or T cells enriched from blood (not recorded which). All receptors come from a human donor in a cohort exposed to, infected with or recovered from COVID-19 (not recorded which). The donor label of this sample is uncertain.

This chain uses TRBV19 with TRBJ1-1, with TRBD1 matching over 9 bases. CDR3 size: 15 residues. CDR1 and CDR2 (germline): LNHDA, SQIVND (reference sequence). With V trimmed by 6 bases and J by 7 bases, 12 bases remained unmatched. The CDR3 DNA is TGTGCCAGTAGATTTAGGGGACAGGGCCTGTATGAAGCTTTCTTT. It yields the protein CASRFRGQGLYEAFF. The full variable domain, completed using reference TRBV19 and TRBJ1-1, is DGGITQSPKYLFRKEGQNVTLSCEQNLNHDAMYWYRQDPGQGLRLIYYSQIVNDFQKGDIAEGYSVSREKKESFPLTVTSAQKNPTAFYLCASRFRGQGLYEAFFGQGTRLTVV.

This clone occurred once. The same CDR3 also results from other DNA sequences found in this sample. The chain recombines TRBV7-3 with TRBJ2-3; D gene uncertain. V lost 1 base and J lost 1, with 6 bases in between. Germline V CDR1 and CDR2: SGHTA, FQGTGA. This CDR3 is built from 14 residues. CDR3 nucleotides: TGTGCCAGCAGCTTAAGCGGAGGCACAGATACGCAGTATTTT. Its protein is CASSLSGGTDTQYF.

The chain couples TRBV9 to TRBJ1-2; 9 positions match TRBD1. This CDR3 is 14 amino acids long. In germline, CDR1 is SGDLS, CDR2 YYNGEE. The V gene end was trimmed by 2 bases and the J gene end by 5 bases; junction bases not matched to a gene: 4. The CDR3 sequence is CASSVRQGGYGYTF. The CDR3, as DNA: TGTGCCAGCAGCGTTCGACAGGGGGGGTATGGCTACACCTTC. Based on the CDR3 plus reference TRBV9 and TRBJ1-2, the full variable domain is DSGVTQTPKHLITATGQRVTLRCSPRSGDLSVYWYQQSLDQGLQFLIQYYNGEERAKGNILERFSAQQFPDLHSELNLSSLELGDSALYFCASSVRQGGYGYTFGSGTRLTVV.

The chain joins TRBV6-5 to TRBJ2-7, with D perhaps matching TRBD1 (5 bases). Trimming pared 0 bases from V and 0 bases from J, leaving 12 bases between. Germline CDR1 and CDR2: MNHEY and SVGAGI. The CDR3 covers 16 residues. The CDR3 coding sequence is TGTGCCAGCAGTTACTCGGTCCAGGGAAGCTCCTACGAGCAGTACTTC. Translation gives CASSYSVQGSSYEQYF.

The rearrangement joins TRBV28 to TRBJ2-4; the D gene is possibly TRBD1 (5 bases). Germline CDR1 reads MDHEN; CDR2 reads SYDVKM. The CDR3 contains 14 residues. The ends were cut back, 5 bases at V and 12 bases at J, with 20 bases in the middle. The CDR3 DNA follows: TGTGCCAGCAGTCCCGCCGGCAGGGTAGATTCTCAGTACTTC. Translation gives CASSPAGRVDSQYF.

The chain joins TRBV7-2 to TRBJ1-1; 8 bases agree with TRBD1. Germline CDR1 is SGHTA and CDR2 is FQGNSA. V dropped 1 base and J dropped 0; count of bases not matched to a gene: 10. The CDR3 contains 18 residues. This CDR3 is CASSLVSVGQGMNTEAFF. The CDR3 DNA sequence: TGTGCCAGCAGCTTAGTTTCGGTTGGACAGGGCATGAACACTGAAGCTTTCTTT.

The V and J genes are TRBV7-7 and TRBJ2-7; a weak D match, TRBD2 (5 bases). Germline V gene sequence: CDR1 SSHAT, CDR2 FNYEAQ (reference sequence). This CDR3 comprises 15 residues. The V end was cut by 1 base, the J end by 0 bases, with 10 bases between. The CDR3: CASSLGPGNSYEQYF. Written as DNA, the CDR3 is TGTGCCAGCAGCTTAGGTCCGGGAAACTCCTACGAGCAGTACTTC.

The rearrangement uses TRBV30 and TRBJ1-6; 7 bases map to TRBD1. Per germline, CDR1 GTSNPN and CDR2 SVGIG (reference sequence). The CDR3 consists of 13 residues. The J segment lost 7 bases and the V segment lost 2 bases, leaving 2 bases of the junction unmatched. CDR3 protein: CAWSTGVNSPLHF. For the CDR3, the DNA is TGTGCCTGGAGTACAGGGGTGAATTCACCCCTCCACTTT. Filled out from reference TRBV30 and TRBJ1-6, the complete variable domain reads SQTIHQWPATLVQPVGSPLSLECTVEGTSNPNLYWYRQAAGRGLQLLFYSVGIGQISSEVPQNLSASRPQDRQFILSSKKLLLSDSGFYLCAWSTGVNSPLHFGNGTRLTVT.

The chain couples TRBV19 to TRBJ2-3; a weak D match, TRBD2 (5 bases). V shed 5 bases and J shed 1 base, with 16 bases lying between them. This CDR3 has 16 amino acids. Germline loops: CDR1 LNHDA, CDR2 SQIVND (reference sequence). The CDR3 nucleotides are TGTGCCAGTAGTCCGCGGGTCAGTTGGGGCACAGATACGCAGTATTTT. It codes for CASSPRVSWGTDTQYF.

The count of this clone is one. The V and J genes are TRBV18 and TRBJ2-5; D is ambiguous. Germline V CDR1 and CDR2: KGHSH, LQKENI. The CDR3 extends over 13 amino acids. Trimming shortened V by 1 base and J by 4 bases, and 7 bases separated the two germline ends. CDR3 region: CASSPLNLETQYF. DNA for the CDR3: TGTGCCAGCTCACCACTGAACTTAGAGACCCAGTACTTC. Together with reference TRBV18 and TRBJ2-5, the CDR3 gives the full variable domain: NAGVMQNPRHLVRRRGQEARLRCSPMKGHSHVYWYRQLPEEGLKFMVYLQKENIIDESGMPKERFSAEFPKEGPSILRIQQVVRGDSAAYFCASSPLNLETQYFGPGTRLLVL.

This clone was seen a single time. V is TRBV21-1 and J is TRBJ1-2; TRBD1, the table's D call, was not compared with the DNA. TRBV21-1 is designated a pseudogene. The length of the CDR3 is 15 residues. CDR3 sequence: CATQKVRQGAWGYTF. Written as DNA, the CDR3 is TGTGCCACCCAGAAGGTTAGACAGGGGGCTTGGGGCTACACCTTC.